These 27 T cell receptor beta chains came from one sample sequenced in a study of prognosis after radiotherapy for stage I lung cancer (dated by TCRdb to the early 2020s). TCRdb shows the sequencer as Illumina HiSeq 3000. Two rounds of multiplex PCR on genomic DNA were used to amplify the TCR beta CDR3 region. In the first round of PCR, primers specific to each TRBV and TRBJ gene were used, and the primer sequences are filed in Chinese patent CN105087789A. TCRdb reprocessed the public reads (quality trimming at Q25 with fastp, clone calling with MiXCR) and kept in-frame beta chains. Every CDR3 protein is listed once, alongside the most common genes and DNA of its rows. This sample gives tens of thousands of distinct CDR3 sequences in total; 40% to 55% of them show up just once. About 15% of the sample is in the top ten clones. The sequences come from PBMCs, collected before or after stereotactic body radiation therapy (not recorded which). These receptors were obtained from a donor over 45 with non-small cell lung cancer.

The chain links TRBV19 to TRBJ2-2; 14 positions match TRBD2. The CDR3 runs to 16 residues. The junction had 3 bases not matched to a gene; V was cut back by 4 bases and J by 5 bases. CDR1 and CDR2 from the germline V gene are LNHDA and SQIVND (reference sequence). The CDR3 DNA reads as TGTGCCAGTAGTAGGACTAGCGGGGGGTATACCGGGGAGCTGTTTTTT. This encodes CASSRTSGGYTGELFF.

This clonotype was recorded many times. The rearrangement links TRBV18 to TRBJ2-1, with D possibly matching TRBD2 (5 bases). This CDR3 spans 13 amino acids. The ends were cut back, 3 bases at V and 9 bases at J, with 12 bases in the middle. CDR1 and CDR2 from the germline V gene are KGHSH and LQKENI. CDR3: CASSPLDEGEQFF. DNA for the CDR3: TGTGCCAGCTCACCTTTGGACGAGGGTGAGCAGTTCTTC.

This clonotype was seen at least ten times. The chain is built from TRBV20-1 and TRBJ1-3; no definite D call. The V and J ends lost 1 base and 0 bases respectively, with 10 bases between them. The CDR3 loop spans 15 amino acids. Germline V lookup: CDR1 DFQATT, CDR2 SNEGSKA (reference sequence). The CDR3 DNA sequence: TGCAGTGCTAGAGCCCTAAGCAACTCTGGAAACACCATATATTTT. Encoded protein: CSARALSNSGNTIYF.

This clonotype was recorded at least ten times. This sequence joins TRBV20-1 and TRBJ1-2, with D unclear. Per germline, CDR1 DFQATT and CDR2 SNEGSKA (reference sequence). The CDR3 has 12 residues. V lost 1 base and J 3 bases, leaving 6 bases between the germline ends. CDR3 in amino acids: CSARAPDYGYTF. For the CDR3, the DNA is TGCAGTGCTAGAGCGCCAGACTATGGCTACACCTTC.

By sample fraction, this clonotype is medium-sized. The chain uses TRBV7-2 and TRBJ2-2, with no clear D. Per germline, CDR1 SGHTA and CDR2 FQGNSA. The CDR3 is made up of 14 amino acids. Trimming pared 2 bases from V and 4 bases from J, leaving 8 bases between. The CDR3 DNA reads TGTGCCAGCAGCTTATCCGTGGGCACCGGGGAGCTGTTTTTT. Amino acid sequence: CASSLSVGTGELFF.

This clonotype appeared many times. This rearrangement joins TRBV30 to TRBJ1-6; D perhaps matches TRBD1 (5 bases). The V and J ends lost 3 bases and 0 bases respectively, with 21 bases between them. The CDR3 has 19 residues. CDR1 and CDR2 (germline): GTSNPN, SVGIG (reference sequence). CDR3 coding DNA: TGTGCCTGGAGCCCCCCCCTCTACGACAGCCACTCCTATAATTCACCCCTCCACTTT. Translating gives CAWSPPLYDSHSYNSPLHF.

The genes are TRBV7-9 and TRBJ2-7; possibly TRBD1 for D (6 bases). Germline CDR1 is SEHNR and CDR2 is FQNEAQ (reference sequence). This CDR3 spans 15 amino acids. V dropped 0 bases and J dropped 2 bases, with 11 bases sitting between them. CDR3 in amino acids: CASSLAGGATYEQYF. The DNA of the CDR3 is TGTGCCAGCAGCTTAGCTGGGGGCGCCACCTACGAGCAGTACTTC.

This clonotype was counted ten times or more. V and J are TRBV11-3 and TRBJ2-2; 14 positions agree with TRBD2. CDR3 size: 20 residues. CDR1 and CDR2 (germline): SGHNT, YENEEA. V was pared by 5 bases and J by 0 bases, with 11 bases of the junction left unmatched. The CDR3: CASSLYWTSGGQPNTGELFF. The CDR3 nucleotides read TGTGCCAGCAGCCTGTACTGGACTAGCGGGGGGCAACCGAACACCGGGGAGCTGTTTTTT.

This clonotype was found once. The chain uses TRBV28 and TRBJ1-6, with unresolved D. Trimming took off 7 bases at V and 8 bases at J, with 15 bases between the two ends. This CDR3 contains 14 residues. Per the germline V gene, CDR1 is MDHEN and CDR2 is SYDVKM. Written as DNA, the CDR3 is TGTGCCAGCACCGTTGCCATATCCCATTCACCCCTCCACTTT. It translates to CASTVAISHSPLHF.

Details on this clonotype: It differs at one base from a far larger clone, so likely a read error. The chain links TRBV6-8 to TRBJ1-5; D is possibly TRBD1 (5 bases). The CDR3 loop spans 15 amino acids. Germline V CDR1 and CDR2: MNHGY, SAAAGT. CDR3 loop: CASSASGVSNQTQHF. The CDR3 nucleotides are TGTGCCAGCAGCGCGTCGGGGGTTAGCAATCAGACCCAGCATTTT.

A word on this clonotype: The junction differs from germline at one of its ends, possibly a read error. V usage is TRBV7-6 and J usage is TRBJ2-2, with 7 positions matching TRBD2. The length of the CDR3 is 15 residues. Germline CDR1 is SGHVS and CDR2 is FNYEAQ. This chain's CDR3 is CASSLAGRNSGELFF. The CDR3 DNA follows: TGTGCCAGCAGCTTAGCCGGGAGGAACTCCGGGGAGCTATTTTTT.

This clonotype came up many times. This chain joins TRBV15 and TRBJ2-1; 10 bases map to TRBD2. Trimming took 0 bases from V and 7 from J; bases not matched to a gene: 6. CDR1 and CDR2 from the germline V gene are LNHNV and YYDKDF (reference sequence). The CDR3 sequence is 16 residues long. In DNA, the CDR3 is TGTGCCACCAGCAGAGATCGGGGGACTAGCGTTAATGAGCAGTTCTTC. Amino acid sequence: CATSRDRGTSVNEQFF.

CDR3: CASTLLQIYGYTF. CDR3 DNA: TGTGCCAGCACCCTGTTACAGATCTATGGCTACACCTTC. The genes are TRBV2 and TRBJ1-2; D is ambiguous. The germline V and J ends were trimmed by 7 bases and 4 bases, with 13 bases remaining between them. The CDR3 spans 13 residues. Germline CDR1 is SNHLY and CDR2 is FYNNEI.

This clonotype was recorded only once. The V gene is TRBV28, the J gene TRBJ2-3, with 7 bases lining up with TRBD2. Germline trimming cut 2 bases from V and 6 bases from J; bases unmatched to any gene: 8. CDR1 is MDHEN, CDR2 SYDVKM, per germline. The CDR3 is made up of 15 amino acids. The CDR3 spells CASSLQRLAADTQYF. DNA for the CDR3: TGTGCCAGCAGTTTACAGAGACTAGCAGCGGATACGCAGTATTTT.

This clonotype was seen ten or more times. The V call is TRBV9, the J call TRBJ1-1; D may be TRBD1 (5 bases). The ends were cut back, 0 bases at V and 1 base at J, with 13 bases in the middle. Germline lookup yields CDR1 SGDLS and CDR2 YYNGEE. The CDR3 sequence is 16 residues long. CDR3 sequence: CASSVGGGGRNTEAFF. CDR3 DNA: TGTGCCAGCAGCGTAGGTGGGGGGGGTCGGAACACTGAAGCTTTCTTT.

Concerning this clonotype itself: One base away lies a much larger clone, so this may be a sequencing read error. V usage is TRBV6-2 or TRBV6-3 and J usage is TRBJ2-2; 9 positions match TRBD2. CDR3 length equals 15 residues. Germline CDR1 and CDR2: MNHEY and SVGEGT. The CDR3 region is CASSWAGGDTWELFF. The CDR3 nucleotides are TGTGCCAGCAGTTGGGCGGGGGGGGACACCTGGGAGCTGTTTTTT.

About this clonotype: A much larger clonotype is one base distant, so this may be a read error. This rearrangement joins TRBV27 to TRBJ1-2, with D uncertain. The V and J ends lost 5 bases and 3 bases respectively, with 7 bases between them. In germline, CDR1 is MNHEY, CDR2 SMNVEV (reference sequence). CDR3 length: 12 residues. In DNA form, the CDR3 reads TGTGCCAGCAGTGATTTGGACTATGGCTACACCTTC. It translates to CASSDLDYGYTF.

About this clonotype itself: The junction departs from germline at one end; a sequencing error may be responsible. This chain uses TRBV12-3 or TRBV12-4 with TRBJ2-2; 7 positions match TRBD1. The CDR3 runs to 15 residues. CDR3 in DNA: TGTGCCAGCAGTTCGGGACAGACGAGAACCGGGGAGCTGCTTTTT. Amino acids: CASSSGQTRTGELLF.

CDR3: CASSEGPNTEAFF. The DNA for the CDR3 is TGTGCCAGCAGCGAGGGTCCGAACACTGAAGCTTTCTTT. The J gene is TRBJ1-1, the V gene TRBV9; D uncertain. Germline loops: CDR1 SGDLS, CDR2 YYNGEE. The CDR3 loop spans 13 amino acids. V lost 3 bases and J 1 base, leaving 7 bases between the germline ends.

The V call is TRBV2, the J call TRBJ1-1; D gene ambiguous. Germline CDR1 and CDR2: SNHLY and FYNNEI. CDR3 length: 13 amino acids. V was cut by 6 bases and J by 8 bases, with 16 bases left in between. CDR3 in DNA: TGTGCCAGCAGCGCATGGTGCAGTACCGAAGCTTTCTTT. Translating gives CASSAWCSTEAFF.

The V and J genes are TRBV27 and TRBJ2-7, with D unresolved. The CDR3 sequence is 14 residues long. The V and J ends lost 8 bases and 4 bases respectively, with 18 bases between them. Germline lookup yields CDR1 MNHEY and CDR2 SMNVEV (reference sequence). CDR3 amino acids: CASWQIGGKYEQYF. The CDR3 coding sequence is TGTGCCAGCTGGCAAATAGGCGGAAAATACGAGCAGTACTTC.

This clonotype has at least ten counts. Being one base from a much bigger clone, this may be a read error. CDR3 residues: CASSKIQSNYGYTF. As DNA, the CDR3 is TGTGCCAGCAGCAAGATACAGAGTAACTATGGCTACACCTTC. The chain has TRBV9 and TRBJ1-2, with D hard to call. The V and J ends lost 4 bases and 1 base respectively, with 11 bases between them. The CDR3 has 14 amino acids. Looked up from germline, CDR1 is SGDLS and CDR2 is YYNGEE.

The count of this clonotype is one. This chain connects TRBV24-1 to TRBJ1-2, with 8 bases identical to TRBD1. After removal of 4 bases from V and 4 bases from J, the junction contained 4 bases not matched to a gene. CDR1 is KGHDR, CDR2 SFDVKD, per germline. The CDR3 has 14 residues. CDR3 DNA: TGTGCCACCAGTGACCAGGGACAGGCCTATGGCTACACCTTC. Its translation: CATSDQGQAYGYTF.

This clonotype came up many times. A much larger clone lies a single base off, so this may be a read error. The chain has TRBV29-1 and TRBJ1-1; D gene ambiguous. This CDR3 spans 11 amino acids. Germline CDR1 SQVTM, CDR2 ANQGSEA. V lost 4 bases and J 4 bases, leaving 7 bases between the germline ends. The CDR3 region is CSVVWGTEAFF. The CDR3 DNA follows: TGCAGCGTTGTGTGGGGCACTGAAGCTTTCTTT. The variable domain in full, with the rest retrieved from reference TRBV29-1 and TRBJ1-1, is SAVISQKPSRDICQRGTSLTIQCQVDSQVTMMFWYRQQPGQSLTLIATANQGSEATYESGFVIDKFPISRPNLTFSTLTVSNMSPEDSSIYLCSVVWGTEAFFGQGTRLTVV.

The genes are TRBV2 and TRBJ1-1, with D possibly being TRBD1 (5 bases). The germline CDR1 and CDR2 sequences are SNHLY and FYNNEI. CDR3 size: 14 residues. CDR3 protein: CAARGEDTRNEAFF. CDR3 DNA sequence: TGTGCAGCACGGGGTGAGGACACTCGCAATGAAGCTTTCTTT. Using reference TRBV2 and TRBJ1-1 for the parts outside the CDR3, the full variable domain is EPEVTQTPSHQVTQMGQEVILRCVPISNHLYFYWYRQILGQKVEFLVSFYNNEISEKSEIFDDQFSVERPDGSNFTLKIRSTKLEDSAMYFCAARGEDTRNEAFFGQGTRLTVV.

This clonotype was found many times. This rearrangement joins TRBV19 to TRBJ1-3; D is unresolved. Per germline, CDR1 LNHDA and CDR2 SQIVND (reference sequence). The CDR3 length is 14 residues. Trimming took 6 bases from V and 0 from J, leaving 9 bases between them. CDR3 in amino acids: CASSRTDSGNTIYF. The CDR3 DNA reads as TGTGCCAGTAGCCGGACTGACTCTGGAAACACCATATATTTT.

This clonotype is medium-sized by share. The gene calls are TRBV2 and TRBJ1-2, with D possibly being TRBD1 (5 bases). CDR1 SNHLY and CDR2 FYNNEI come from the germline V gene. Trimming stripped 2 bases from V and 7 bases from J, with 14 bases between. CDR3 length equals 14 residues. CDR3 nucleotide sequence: TGTGCCAGCAGTGAACTTGAAGGGGCCGGTGGCTACACCTTC. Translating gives CASSELEGAGGYTF.